This T cell receptor beta chain was obtained from a study of blood T cell repertoires in COVID-19. This CDR3 is 19 amino acids long. Germline assignment: CDR1 SGHKS and CDR2 YYEKEE (reference sequence). With 2 bases clipped from V and 4 bases from J, the junction kept 20 bases outside the gene matches. Data came from immunoSEQ multiplex PCR; TCRdb stores just in-frame clones and leaves some out. The sample has fewer than 500,000 clones; about 80% are singletons. The receptor comes from a human donor with acute or convalescent COVID-19. The donor label of this sample is uncertain. The rearrangement uses TRBV5-5 and TRBJ1-2, with 7 bases matching TRBD1. The sequenced sample consisted of peripheral blood. CDR3 in DNA: TGTGCCAGCAGCTTTCGGGTGACAGGGAGGAACCTAGCGGGCTATGGCTACACCTTC. As protein: CASSFRVTGRNLAGYGYTF.